This T cell receptor beta chain is from a study of blood T cells in healthy people across ages. Study results and limitations: Expanded clonotype changes were possibly confounded by unknown donor CMV status.

Sample-barcoded 5' priming and a J-beta primer mix drove a second PCR of roughly 7 to 11 cycles. Each CDR3 protein gets one entry after TCRdb re-called the 5' RACE reads with MiXCR. Of some 850,000 distinct CDR3 sequences listed, roughly 26% were seen once; the top ten hold 3%. This clonotype was recorded a few times. Its antigen is as yet unknown. This CDR3 is built from 14 residues. CDR1 is SGHRS and CDR2 is YFSETQ in the germline V gene. A further study also used this sample, focusing on T cells of mothers and their children. That paper states: Primer M1S, used in the second PCR, introduced sample barcodes and 2-4 random nucleotides. Over 9 million reads per mother and some 3 million per child were obtained. No persistent microchimeric T cell clones were detected at 95 to 100 clones per million clonotypes sensitivity.

The sample was blood. This TCR was sampled from a boy younger than 18 in good health. This chain uses TRBV5-1 with TRBJ2-5, with D possibly being TRBD1 (5 bases). The J call may be faulty, since TRBJ2-1 better matches the DNA end. The CDR3 nucleotides read TGCGCCAGCAGCTTGCTCGGACAACCGGATGAGCAGTTCTTC. Translated: CASSLLGQPDEQFF.